These 18 T cell receptor beta chains were all obtained from the same sample, sequenced in a study of human T cells and chemical hapten exposure listed by TCRdb under 2021. Library prep was done by RACE. TCRdb records NextSeq 500 as the sequencer. Using fastp trimming at Q25 and MiXCR clonotype assembly, TCRdb reanalyzed the public sequencing data and kept in-frame beta chains. Every entry covers one CDR3 protein and lists the most common genes and DNA from its rows. The sample yields tens of thousands of distinct CDR3 sequences; about 5.6% were counted once. Jointly, the top ten make up 5% to 7% of the sample. Read against the paper, the sample's time point label means: patch test 3, about 24 weeks after DPC sensitization. The treatment or condition label, as the study defines it: therapeutic diphenylcyclopropenone sensitization with weekly scalp DPC. This material consisted of whole blood, taken in connection with sensitization to the hapten diphenylcyclopropenone (DPC). The source of these receptors is a man aged 30-40 years with alopecia areata. Some clones in this sample may be carry-over from other donors' samples.

This clonotype has a count of ten or more. The V and J genes are TRBV20-1 and TRBJ2-2, with 10 positions matching TRBD2. The V segment lost 5 bases and the J segment 2 bases; nucleotides outside the gene matches: 14. CDR1 is DFQATT, CDR2 SNEGSKA, per germline (reference sequence). The CDR3 runs 18 residues. The CDR3 nucleotides read TGCAGTGCTCCTTTAGCGGGAGGCAGGGGACGAAACACCGGGGAGCTGTTTTTT. Translated, it gives CSAPLAGGRGRNTGELFF.

This clonotype was seen repeatedly, ten times or more. The chain is built from TRBV6-5 and TRBJ2-5; D may be TRBD1 or TRBD2 (5 bases each). CDR3 length: 15 residues. Per the germline V gene, CDR1 is MNHEY and CDR2 is SVGAGI. Trimming removed 5 bases from V and 5 bases from J, with 18 bases in between. CDR3 sequence reads: CASSENRDPSETQYF. In DNA, the CDR3 is TGTGCCAGCAGTGAAAACCGGGACCCGTCGGAGACCCAGTACTTC.

This clonotype has ten or more counts. The rearrangement joins TRBV20-1 to TRBJ2-6, with D perhaps given as TRBD1 or TRBD2 (6 bases each). This CDR3 contains 17 residues. V lost 3 bases and J lost 2, with 17 bases in between. The germline V gene has CDR1 DFQATT and CDR2 SNEGSKA (reference sequence). The CDR3 loop is CSARPGARLAGANVLTF. The CDR3 DNA is TGCAGTGCTAGGCCGGGGGCGCGGCTTGCTGGGGCCAACGTCCTGACTTTC.

This clonotype was picked up many times. The rearrangement uses TRBV10-2 and TRBJ2-7, with TRBD2 matching over 11 bases. The germline V gene has CDR1 WSHSY and CDR2 SAAADI. V trimming: 8 bases; J trimming: 6 bases; junction bases outside the gene matches: 6. The length of the CDR3 is 13 residues. The CDR3 DNA follows: TGCGCCAGCCGGCTAGCGGGAGGAGGCGAGCAGTACTTC. Amino acid sequence: CASRLAGGGEQYF.

There are many counts of this clonotype. The chain recombines TRBV6-6 with TRBJ2-2, with 7 bases identical to TRBD2. The ends lost 11 bases at V and 4 bases at J; junction bases unmatched: 7. Per germline, CDR1 MNHNY and CDR2 SVGAGI (reference sequence). CDR3 length equals 13 residues. The CDR3: CAAGAGFTGELFF. CDR3 sequence (DNA): TGTGCCGCCGGAGCGGGATTCACCGGGGAGCTGTTTTTT.

The sample holds many counts of this clonotype. V gene TRBV29-1 combines with J gene TRBJ1-1; D remains ambiguous. Germline lookup yields CDR1 SQVTM and CDR2 ANQGSEA. V was clipped by 5 bases and J by 10 bases, with 14 bases between them. This CDR3 comprises 11 residues. The CDR3 bases are TGCAGCGTTACTTGGGAGGTGGGAGCTTTCTTT. This translates into CSVTWEVGAFF.

At least ten counts were recorded for this clonotype. This sequence joins TRBV14 and TRBJ2-5; no clear D. V was shortened by 4 bases and J by 1 base, with 7 bases between the two germline ends. The germline V gene has CDR1 SGHDN and CDR2 FVKESK. The CDR3 covers 13 residues. CDR3 region: CASSLKFQETQYF. As DNA, the CDR3 is TGTGCCAGCAGCCTTAAGTTCCAAGAGACCCAGTACTTC.

The table lists this clonotype with many counts. This chain uses TRBV6-6 with TRBJ2-7; no reliable D call. CDR1 is MNHNY, CDR2 SVGAGI, per germline (reference sequence). V was cut by 2 bases and J by 2 bases, with 10 bases left in between. The CDR3 loop spans 14 amino acids. The CDR3 loop is CASSYEVGAYEQYF. CDR3 nucleotide sequence: TGTGCCAGCAGTTACGAAGTAGGCGCCTACGAGCAGTACTTC.

This clonotype was seen many times. This chain connects TRBV6-5 to TRBJ2-7, with TRBD2 matching over 10 bases. The germline CDR1 and CDR2 sequences are MNHEY and SVGAGI. There are 15 residues in the CDR3. The V gene end was trimmed by 6 bases and the J gene end by 3 bases; junction bases not matched to a gene: 8. The CDR3 DNA reads TGTGCCAGCAGCTCCCGTAGCGGGAGGATCTACGAGCAGTACTTC. It translates to CASSSRSGRIYEQYF.

This clonotype was seen many times. V usage is TRBV12-3 or TRBV12-4 and J usage is TRBJ1-4, with D possibly TRBD1 on 6 matching bases. The CDR3 runs to 14 residues. The V end lost 3 bases, the J end lost 4 bases, and 9 bases lay between the germline ends. This chain's CDR3 is CASSLGARNEKLFF. The CDR3 nucleotides are TGTGCCAGCAGTTTGGGGGCCCGTAATGAAAAACTGTTTTTT.

This clonotype was picked up many times. J is TRBJ2-7 and V is TRBV20-1, with 8 bases fitting TRBD1. CDR1 and CDR2 (germline): DFQATT, SNEGSKA (reference sequence). The CDR3 loop spans 14 amino acids. With 4 bases clipped from V and 4 bases from J, the junction kept 9 bases outside the gene matches. The CDR3 here is CSATGGADPYEQYF. The CDR3 DNA sequence: TGCAGTGCTACAGGGGGCGCCGACCCATACGAGCAGTACTTC.

The table lists this clonotype with many counts. The chain combines TRBV20-1 with TRBJ2-1; 8 nucleotides agree with TRBD2. Germline V gene sequence: CDR1 DFQATT, CDR2 SNEGSKA (reference sequence). The junction had 5 bases not matched to a gene; V was cut back by 0 bases and J by 4 bases. The CDR3 is made up of 15 amino acids. As DNA, the CDR3 is TGCAGTGCTAGAGAAGGGGCGGGAGGATACAATGAGCAGTTCTTC. Protein: CSAREGAGGYNEQFF.

In this sample, this clonotype turned up many times. V gene TRBV12-3 or TRBV12-4 combines with J gene TRBJ1-1, with D tentatively TRBD1 (5 bases). The CDR3 is 15 amino acids. V was pared by 4 bases and J by 1 base, with 13 bases between. CDR3 in amino acids: CASSSSPGGNTEAFF. DNA of the CDR3: TGTGCCAGCAGTTCCAGCCCCGGGGGGAACACTGAAGCTTTCTTT.

This clonotype came up many times. V and J are TRBV6-6 and TRBJ1-5; no firm D call. This CDR3 has 13 residues. The V gene's germline CDR1 is MNHNY and CDR2 SVGAGI (reference sequence). V was trimmed by 3 bases and J by 4 bases, leaving 7 bases between them. CDR3 sequence (DNA): TGTGCCAGCAGTTATGGTGAAAATCAGCCCCAGCATTTT. Translation gives CASSYGENQPQHF.

The sample holds many counts of this clonotype. One end of the junction varies from germline; a read error may be responsible. This chain links TRBV15 with TRBJ2-2; D tentatively reads TRBD1 or TRBD2 (5 bases each). Germline lookup yields CDR1 LNHNV and CDR2 YYDKDF (reference sequence). The CDR3 runs 14 residues. The CDR3 loop reads CVTDPGRSTGELFF. CDR3 nucleotide sequence: TGTGTCACCGATCCAGGGAGATCCACCGGGGAGCTGTTTTTT.

This clonotype was counted many times. The chain recombines TRBV4-3 with TRBJ2-1; TRBD2 is a possible D gene (5 bases). Germline CDR1 reads LGHNA; CDR2 reads YSLEER. The V end was cut by 4 bases, the J end by 2 bases, with 12 bases between. CDR3 length: 15 amino acids. CDR3 residues: CASSPNPGAYNEQFF. The DNA of the CDR3 is TGCGCCAGCAGCCCAAACCCCGGGGCCTACAATGAGCAGTTCTTC.

By frequency in the sample, this clonotype is medium-sized. This rearrangement joins TRBV3-1 to TRBJ1-1, with 10 bases that match TRBD1. Germline lookup yields CDR1 LGHDT and CDR2 YNNKEL (reference sequence). The CDR3 is 16 residues long. With V trimmed by 4 bases and J by 4 bases, 9 bases remained unmatched. CDR3 DNA sequence: TGTGCCAGCAGCCCCACCTTAGGACAGGGGGGCACTGAAGCTTTCTTT. It is translated as CASSPTLGQGGTEAFF. Complete variable domain (other parts from reference TRBV3-1 and TRBJ1-1): DTAVSQTPKYLVTQMGNDKSIKCEQNLGHDTMYWYKQDSKKFLKIMFSYNNKELIINETVPNRFSPKSPDKAHLNLHINSLELGDSAVYFCASSPTLGQGGTEAFFGQGTRLTVV.

This clonotype was counted many times. The J gene is TRBJ2-1, the V gene TRBV7-9, with TRBD2 matching 10 bases. CDR3 length: 16 residues. Looked up from germline, CDR1 is SEHNR and CDR2 is FQNEAQ (reference sequence). V lost 6 bases, J lost 0 bases, and 5 bases stayed unmatched. CDR3 DNA sequence: TGTGCCAGCAGACCTGGGACTAGCGCCTCCTACAATGAGCAGTTCTTC. Its translation: CASRPGTSASYNEQFF.